These 27 T cell receptor beta chains share one sample of origin, sequenced in a study of T cells in Graves' hyperthyroidism and ophthalmopathy. Authors of the study amplified TCR beta CDR3 regions from RNA transcripts. Using the HTBI primer set, a first-round RT-PCR was run on the TCR CDR3. TCRdb reanalysed the multiplex PCR reads using MiXCR and keeps one entry per CDR3 protein. This repertoire shows hundreds of thousands of distinct CDR3 sequences, approximately 13% found once; its top ten account for over 8.5%. The sample consisted of blood. The receptors stem from a woman between 18 and 29 years old with Graves' hyperthyroidism.

This clonotype was seen repeatedly, ten times or more. This sequence joins TRBV30 and TRBJ2-3; TRBD1 aligns across 7 bases. Germline V gene lookup returns CDR1 GTSNPN and CDR2 SVGIG (reference sequence). The V segment lost 1 base and the J segment 2 bases; nucleotides outside the gene matches: 3. The CDR3 length is 14 residues. The CDR3, as DNA: TGTGCCTGGAGTGCAGGACAGGTCACAGATACGCAGTATTTT. Its protein is CAWSAGQVTDTQYF.

This clonotype was detected ten times or more. The chain links TRBV30 to TRBJ2-1, with 7 bases identical to TRBD2. CDR1 is GTSNPN and CDR2 is SVGIG in the germline V gene (reference sequence). This CDR3 is 10 amino acids long. Trimming removed 8 bases from V and 8 bases from J; junction bases left unmatched: 3. The CDR3 loop reads CAGAGDEQFF. Written as DNA, the CDR3 is TGTGCCGGGGCGGGGGATGAGCAGTTCTTC.

This clonotype showed up many times. This sequence joins TRBV5-1 and TRBJ1-5; 7 nucleotides match TRBD1. CDR1 SGHRS and CDR2 YFSETQ come from the germline V gene. The CDR3 is 15 residues long. J lost 7 bases, V lost 5 bases, and 12 bases had no gene match. The CDR3 DNA reads TGCGCCAGCAGTCCAACAGGGGCTGGAGGGCAGCCCCAGCATTTT. Translating gives CASSPTGAGGQPQHF.

The chain employs TRBV7-3 and TRBJ2-3; D unclear. V was clipped by 4 bases and J by 2 bases, with 7 bases between them. There are 13 residues in the CDR3. Germline V lookup: CDR1 SGHTA, CDR2 FQGTGA. The CDR3 nucleotides are TGTGCCAGCAGCTCCGACACCACAGATACGCAGTATTTT. The encoded protein is CASSSDTTDTQYF. Full variable domain (remainder filled in from reference TRBV7-3 and TRBJ2-3): GAGVSQTPSNKVTEKGKYVELRCDPISGHTALYWYRQSLGQGPEFLIYFQGTGAADDSGLPNDRFFAVRPEGSVSTLKIQRTERGDSAVYLCASSSDTTDTQYFGPGTRLTVL.

Many counts were recorded for this clonotype. This chain joins TRBV7-2 and TRBJ1-5; D may be TRBD1 (6 bases). Germline lookup yields CDR1 SGHTA and CDR2 FQGNSA. The CDR3 is 15 amino acids. V gave up 5 bases and J gave up 6 bases, with 17 bases separating them. CDR3 sequence: CASSLGALTGQPQHF. The CDR3 coding sequence is TGTGCCAGCAGCCTGGGGGCCCTGACGGGTCAGCCCCAGCATTTT.

Ten or more counts support this clonotype. The chain employs TRBV3-1 and TRBJ1-5; no definite D call. Germline V CDR1 and CDR2: LGHDT, YNNKEL (reference sequence). Between the trimmed V and J ends, which lost 4 bases and 7 bases, there was a span of 17 bases. CDR3 length: 15 amino acids. This CDR3 reads CASSPEGRGVQPQHF. CDR3 sequence (DNA): TGTGCCAGCAGCCCCGAGGGCCGCGGGGTCCAGCCCCAGCATTTT.

This clonotype was seen many times. This chain joins TRBV6-1 and TRBJ1-2; D is possibly TRBD1 (5 bases). CDR1 and CDR2 from the germline V gene are MNHNS and SASEGT. The V end was cut by 3 bases, the J end by 7 bases, with 12 bases between. CDR3 size: 13 residues. The CDR3 here is CASSDMGGTGYTF. CDR3 DNA: TGTGCCAGCAGTGATATGGGAGGGACTGGCTACACCTTC.

This clonotype was found many times. V usage is TRBV7-9 and J usage is TRBJ2-7; TRBD1 matches 8 bases. V lost 5 bases and J lost 5; bases outside the gene matches: 8. The CDR3 has 14 amino acids. Germline-derived CDR1 and CDR2 are SEHNR and FQNEAQ (reference sequence). Written as DNA, the CDR3 is TGTGCCAGCAGCCACAGGACAGGGACAAACGAGCAGTACTTC. Its protein is CASSHRTGTNEQYF. Filled out from reference TRBV7-9 and TRBJ2-7, the complete variable domain reads DTGVSQNPRHKITKRGQNVTFRCDPISEHNRLYWYRQTLGQGPEFLTYFQNEAQLEKSRLLSDRFSAERPKGSFSTLEIQRTEQGDSAMYLCASSHRTGTNEQYFGPGTRLTVT.

This clonotype appeared a few times. The chain recombines TRBV4-3 with TRBJ2-1; D may correspond to TRBD1 or TRBD2 (5 bases each). The CDR3 is 15 residues long. Deletions cut 4 bases from V and 5 bases from J, with 15 bases between. Germline CDR1 and CDR2: LGHNA and YSLEER. This CDR3 reads CASSPGTGNNNEQFF. In nucleotides, the CDR3 is TGCGCCAGCAGCCCCGGGACGGGAAATAACAATGAGCAGTTCTTC.

A few counts support this clonotype. The V gene is TRBV4-1, the J gene TRBJ1-5; no reliable D call. This CDR3 spans 18 amino acids. Trimming stripped 0 bases from V and 9 bases from J, with 24 bases between. Germline V gene sequence: CDR1 MGHRA, CDR2 YSYEKL. The CDR3 sequence: CASSQDKAGGRRILPQHF. CDR3 sequence (DNA): TGCGCCAGCAGCCAAGATAAGGCCGGTGGGCGTCGAATTTTGCCCCAGCATTTT.

The chain employs TRBV5-4 and TRBJ1-6, with D hard to call. The CDR3 has 15 residues. CDR1 and CDR2 (germline): SGHNT, YYREEE (reference sequence). Deletions cut 2 bases from V and 3 bases from J, with 9 bases between. The CDR3 is CASSFRRGYNSPLHF. In DNA form, the CDR3 reads TGTGCCAGCAGCTTTCGGCGGGGCTATAATTCACCCCTCCACTTT.

There are a few counts of this clonotype. The chain uses TRBV9 and TRBJ2-5; D gene uncertain. This CDR3 region has 16 residues. The V end lost 4 bases, the J end lost 2 bases, and 18 bases lay between the germline ends. Looked up from germline, CDR1 is SGDLS and CDR2 is YYNGEE. CDR3 sequence: CASSPQSRSGQETQYF. Written as DNA, the CDR3 is TGTGCCAGCAGCCCCCAGTCCAGGTCTGGACAAGAGACCCAGTACTTC.

Here the CDR3 DNA reads TGTGCCACGAAATGGGGGCTTAACACTGAAGCTTTCTTT. Protein product: CATKWGLNTEAFF. V usage is TRBV6-2 or TRBV6-3 and J usage is TRBJ1-1, with D possibly TRBD1 on 6 matching bases. The CDR3 sequence is 13 residues long. V lost 10 bases, J lost 2 bases, and 14 bases lay in between. CDR1 is MNHEY, CDR2 SVGEGT, per germline.

This clonotype showed up many times. The V and J genes are TRBV7-8 and TRBJ2-3; no clear D. Per germline, CDR1 SGHVS and CDR2 FQNEAQ. The CDR3 spans 13 residues. Trimming stripped 1 base from V and 4 bases from J, with 6 bases between. CDR3 loop: CASSLVSADTQYF. For the CDR3, the DNA is TGTGCCAGCAGCTTAGTATCCGCAGATACGCAGTATTTT. Full variable domain (rest looked up from reference TRBV7-8 and TRBJ2-3): GAGVSQSPRYKVAKRGQDVALRCDPISGHVSLFWYQQALGQGPEFLTYFQNEAQLDKSGLPSDRFFAERPEGSVSTLKIQRTQQEDSAVYLCASSLVSADTQYFGPGTRLTVL.

Many counts were recorded for this clonotype. The rearrangement joins TRBV28 to TRBJ1-6, with 7 bases lining up with TRBD1. Trimming cost V 5 bases and J 1 base; bases outside gene matches: 11. This CDR3 is 18 amino acids long. The germline CDR1 and CDR2 sequences are MDHEN and SYDVKM. DNA of the CDR3: TGTGCCAGCAGTGGGATTGTAGGGGGCTGGTCCTATAATTCACCCCTCCACTTT. Translating gives CASSGIVGGWSYNSPLHF. The complete variable domain, with remaining parts taken from reference TRBV28 and TRBJ1-6, reads DVKVTQSSRYLVKRTGEKVFLECVQDMDHENMFWYRQDPGLGLRLIYFSYDVKMKEKGDIPEGYSVSREKKERFSLILESASTNQTSMYLCASSGIVGGWSYNSPLHFGNGTRLTVT.

This clonotype has a count of ten or more. The chain couples TRBV6-4 to TRBJ1-1, with D possibly matching TRBD1 (5 bases). Germline values: CDR1 MRHNA, CDR2 SNTAGT. This CDR3 contains 15 residues. Deletions cut 4 bases from V and 1 base from J, with 13 bases between. Written as DNA, the CDR3 is TGTGCCAGCAGTGTGCAGGGACTGCCGAACACTGAAGCTTTCTTT. It is translated as CASSVQGLPNTEAFF.

The CDR3 region is CSARDGRGQLAKNIQYF. Here the CDR3 DNA reads TGCAGTGCTAGAGATGGGAGGGGACAGCTAGCCAAAAACATTCAGTACTTC. The chain joins TRBV20-1 to TRBJ2-4, with D perhaps matching TRBD1 or TRBD2 (7 bases each). This CDR3 has 17 amino acids. V lost 0 bases, J lost 0 bases, and 15 bases lay in between. Germline V lookup: CDR1 DFQATT, CDR2 SNEGSKA (reference sequence).

Points on this clonotype: A much larger clone differs by one base, so this may be a read error. The chain has TRBV2 and TRBJ2-5; 9 bases are a match to TRBD1. This CDR3 is 18 amino acids long. CDR1 and CDR2 from the germline V gene are SNHLY and FYNNEI. The CDR3 nucleotides read TGTGCCAGCAGGGCAGATTACCTCCAGGACAGGGGCCAAGAGGCCCAGTACTTC. Protein product: CASRADYLQDRGQEAQYF.

This clonotype has a count of ten or more. V gene TRBV12-3 or TRBV12-4 combines with J gene TRBJ2-4, with D perhaps being TRBD1 or TRBD2 (5 bases each). V was pared by 4 bases and J by 3 bases, with 19 bases between. The CDR3 is 17 residues long. The CDR3 protein is CASSSGGGKADKNIQYF. The CDR3 nucleotides read TGTGCCAGCAGTTCCGGTGGGGGTAAGGCGGACAAAAACATTCAGTACTTC.

This clonotype was picked up many times. The gene calls are TRBV29-1 and TRBJ2-1; 13 bases agree with TRBD2. The CDR3 is 13 residues long. J lost 9 bases, V lost 7 bases, and 6 bases had no gene match. Germline V gene lookup returns CDR1 SQVTM and CDR2 ANQGSEA. CDR3 coding DNA: TGCAGCGCCAGGACTAGCGGGGGTGGTGAGCAGTTCTTC. Residues: CSARTSGGGEQFF.

This clonotype has at least ten counts. The genes are TRBV28 and TRBJ2-7, with TRBD2 identical over 14 bases. This CDR3 is 17 amino acids long. J lost 2 bases, V lost 6 bases, and 9 bases had no gene match. Per germline, CDR1 MDHEN and CDR2 SYDVKM. CDR3 sequence reads: CASSPLRTSGRTYEQYF. The CDR3 DNA sequence: TGTGCCAGCAGCCCCCTACGGACTAGCGGGAGGACCTACGAGCAGTACTTC.

The gene calls are TRBV7-9 and TRBJ2-7; TRBD2 agrees at 9 bases. This CDR3 contains 15 residues. V shed 4 bases and J 3 bases; nucleotides not matched to a gene: 7. Germline V gene lookup returns CDR1 SEHNR and CDR2 FQNEAQ (reference sequence). The DNA for the CDR3 is TGTGCCAGCAGCTCGGCGGGGGGGCCCGTCTACGAGCAGTACTTC. It codes for CASSSAGGPVYEQYF. Filled out from reference TRBV7-9 and TRBJ2-7, the complete variable domain reads DTGVSQNPRHKITKRGQNVTFRCDPISEHNRLYWYRQTLGQGPEFLTYFQNEAQLEKSRLLSDRFSAERPKGSFSTLEIQRTEQGDSAMYLCASSSAGGPVYEQYFGPGTRLTVT.

Many counts were recorded for this clonotype. The chain joins TRBV6-5 to TRBJ1-6, with D possibly TRBD1 on 6 matching bases. Germline loops: CDR1 MNHEY, CDR2 SVGAGI. V lost 2 bases and J lost 4, with 15 bases in between. The CDR3 runs 17 residues. The CDR3 loop is CASSYKGDEVYNSPLHF. For the CDR3, the DNA is TGTGCCAGCAGTTACAAGGGGGACGAAGTTTATAATTCACCCCTCCACTTT.

This clonotype has a count of ten or more. This sequence joins TRBV7-2 and TRBJ2-7, with 7 bases that match TRBD2. CDR1 and CDR2 from the germline V gene are SGHTA and FQGNSA. J lost 4 bases, V lost 4 bases, and 4 bases had no gene match. There are 13 residues in the CDR3. Here the CDR3 DNA reads TGTGCCAGCAGCTCCGAGGGAGGGTACGAGCAGTACTTC. It codes for CASSSEGGYEQYF.

J is TRBJ2-5 and V is TRBV6-2 or TRBV6-3; D possibly corresponds to TRBD1 (5 bases). The germline gives CDR1 MNHEY, CDR2 SVGEGT. V was pared by 7 bases and J by 5 bases, with 8 bases between. The CDR3 loop spans 11 amino acids. Written as DNA, the CDR3 is TGTGCCAGCACCCAGGGTGAGACCCAGTACTTC. Its protein product is CASTQGETQYF.

This clonotype was observed a few times. This sequence joins TRBV6-1 and TRBJ1-2, with 8 nucleotides matching TRBD1. V lost 7 bases, J lost 7 bases, and 5 bases stayed unmatched. CDR1 and CDR2 (germline): MNHNS, SASEGT. The CDR3 runs 12 residues. CDR3 nucleotide sequence: TGTGCCAGCACGGGACAGGTTGGTGGCTACACCTTC. This encodes CASTGQVGGYTF.

Note on this clonotype: This could be a read error, since a much larger clone is one nucleotide away. The rearrangement links TRBV6-5 to TRBJ2-7; perhaps TRBD1 as D (5 bases). Looked up from germline, CDR1 is MNHEY and CDR2 is SVGAGI. Trimming left V 1 base short and J 9 bases short, with 16 bases between. The CDR3 is made up of 14 amino acids. CDR3 protein: CASSYWGRMDGQYF. Here the CDR3 DNA reads TGTGCCAGCAGTTACTGGGGCCGGATGGACGGGCAGTACTTC.